The clone carrying this TCR beta chain was observed a handful of times. Arm-PCR of CDR3 regions and iRepertoire HTBI primers were used to build TCR beta libraries. TCRdb passed the multiplex PCR reads through MiXCR, listing each CDR3 protein once. There are about 660,000 distinct CDR3 sequences in the sample; approximately 29% occur only once, and 35% to 55% lies in the top ten. The sample comes from a study of regulatory T cells in long-lasting Graves disease. This CDR3 has 15 residues. Trimming took 8 bases from V and 0 from J, leaving 13 bases between them. Germline values: CDR1 SEHNR, CDR2 FQNEAQ (reference sequence). Time point noted: persistent/refractory GD, antithyroid drugs over 5 years with positive TRAb. From RNA extracted from PBMCs, the TCR library was made.

Sample: peripheral blood mononuclear cells (PBMCs), taken when the disease was refractory, from a patient treated with antithyroid drugs. The sequence was collected from a female donor with Graves disease. V and J are TRBV7-9 and TRBJ1-4; D perhaps matches TRBD1 (5 bases). The CDR3 sequence: CASRLMGPTNEKLFF. The CDR3 DNA follows: TGTGCCAGCCGCCTCATGGGACCAACTAATGAAAAACTGTTTTTT. The complete variable domain, with remaining parts taken from reference TRBV7-9 and TRBJ1-4, reads DTGVSQNPRHKITKRGQNVTFRCDPISEHNRLYWYRQTLGQGPEFLTYFQNEAQLEKSRLLSDRFSAERPKGSFSTLEIQRTEQGDSAMYLCASRLMGPTNEKLFFGSGTQLSVL.